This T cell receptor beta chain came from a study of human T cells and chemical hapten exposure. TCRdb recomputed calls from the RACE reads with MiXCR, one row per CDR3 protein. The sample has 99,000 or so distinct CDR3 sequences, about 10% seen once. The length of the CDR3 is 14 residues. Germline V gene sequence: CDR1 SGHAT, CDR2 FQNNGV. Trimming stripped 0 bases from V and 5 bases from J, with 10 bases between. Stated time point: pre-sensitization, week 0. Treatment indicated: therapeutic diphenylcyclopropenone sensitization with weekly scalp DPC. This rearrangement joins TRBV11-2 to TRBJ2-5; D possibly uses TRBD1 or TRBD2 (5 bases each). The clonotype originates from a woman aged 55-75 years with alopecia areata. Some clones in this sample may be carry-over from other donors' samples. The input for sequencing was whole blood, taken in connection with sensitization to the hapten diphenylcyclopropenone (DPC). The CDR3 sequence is CASSLDRGPETQYF. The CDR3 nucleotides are TGTGCCAGCAGCTTAGATCGGGGCCCGGAGACCCAGTACTTC. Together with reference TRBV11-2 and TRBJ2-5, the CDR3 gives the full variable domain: EAGVAQSPRYKIIEKRQSVAFWCNPISGHATLYWYQQILGQGPKLLIQFQNNGVVDDSQLPKDRFSAERLKGVDSTLKIQPAKLEDSAVYLCASSLDRGPETQYFGPGTRLLVL.